Shown below are 7 T cell receptor beta chains from a single sample sequenced in a study of response to subunit inactivated influenza vaccine. From the RT-PCR reads, TCRdb called clonotypes with MiXCR, one entry per CDR3 protein. Found here are 500,000 to 750,000 distinct CDR3 sequences, 14% of them singletons; the top ten hold approximately 12%. Sequencing was performed on PBMCs from blood, taken 12 days after vaccination. The source of these receptors is a man aged 50-60 years who received an inactivated influenza vaccine.

The CDR3 DNA follows: TGTGCCAGCAGCTTATGGATTGGACTGGGGCTAGCGGCTAGGGAGCAGTTCTTC. Its protein product is CASSLWIGLGLAAREQFF. V and J are TRBV11-2 and TRBJ2-1; the match to TRBD2 covers 7 bases. Trimming at V came to 2 bases and at J to 10 bases, leaving 20 bases not matched to a gene. Germline V gene sequence: CDR1 SGHAT, CDR2 FQNNGV. The CDR3 has 18 amino acids.

This clonotype was observed a few times. The chain carries TRBV14 and TRBJ2-7; TRBD2 aligns across 8 bases. The germline gives CDR1 SGHDN, CDR2 FVKESK. The CDR3 is made up of 16 amino acids. The junction had 12 bases not matched to a gene; V was cut back by 4 bases and J by 4 bases. The CDR3 region is CASSPKITSGNYEQYF. DNA for the CDR3: TGTGCCAGCAGCCCAAAGATAACTAGCGGAAATTACGAGCAGTACTTC.

This clonotype was observed a handful of times. This rearrangement joins TRBV6-2 or TRBV6-3 to TRBJ2-2, with 10 bases aligning to TRBD2. The CDR3 loop spans 18 amino acids. V lost 1 base, J lost 2 bases, and 7 bases stayed unmatched. CDR1 and CDR2 (germline): MNHEY, SVGEGT. Here the CDR3 reads CASSYYNLAGVNTGELFF. Here the CDR3 DNA reads TGTGCCAGCAGTTACTATAACCTAGCGGGAGTTAACACCGGGGAGCTGTTTTTT.

The V and J genes are TRBV20-1 and TRBJ2-2; D remains ambiguous. CDR3 length: 13 amino acids. The V and J ends lost 6 bases and 0 bases respectively, with 8 bases between them. Germline CDR1 reads DFQATT; CDR2 reads SNEGSKA (reference sequence). DNA for the CDR3: TGCAGTGCCCCGGTACCGAACACCGGGGAGCTGTTTTTT. Translation gives CSAPVPNTGELFF.

This clonotype has just a few counts. The rearrangement joins TRBV7-9 to TRBJ2-2; the D is unclear. Germline V gene data show CDR1 as SEHNR and CDR2 as FQNEAQ (reference sequence). Trimming pared 2 bases from V and 0 bases from J, leaving 7 bases between. The CDR3 is 15 residues long. The CDR3 protein is CASSLLQTNTGELFF. The CDR3 DNA is TGTGCCAGCAGCTTATTACAGACGAACACCGGGGAGCTGTTTTTT.

This clonotype was seen only a few times. V is TRBV6-5 and J is TRBJ2-5, with TRBD1 as a possible D gene (5 bases). Deletions cut 1 base from V and 4 bases from J, with 13 bases between. Germline lookup yields CDR1 MNHEY and CDR2 SVGAGI. The CDR3 is made up of 15 amino acids. The CDR3 sequence is CASSYFGALPETQYF. The CDR3 DNA reads as TGTGCCAGCAGTTACTTTGGGGCCTTGCCAGAGACCCAGTACTTC.

A few counts support this clonotype. This chain uses TRBV9 with TRBJ2-1; D is perhaps TRBD1 or TRBD2 (5 bases each). CDR3 length: 18 amino acids. Looked up from germline, CDR1 is SGDLS and CDR2 is YYNGEE. V dropped 0 bases and J dropped 0 bases, with 16 bases sitting between them. Written as DNA, the CDR3 is TGTGCCAGCAGCGTAGGGGCTAAAACTGGGGGCTCCTACAATGAGCAGTTCTTC. It yields the protein CASSVGAKTGGSYNEQFF. Full variable domain (missing parts from reference TRBV9 and TRBJ2-1): DSGVTQTPKHLITATGQRVTLRCSPRSGDLSVYWYQQSLDQGLQFLIQYYNGEERAKGNILERFSAQQFPDLHSELNLSSLELGDSALYFCASSVGAKTGGSYNEQFFGPGTRLTVL.